Listed here is a single T cell receptor beta chain. These data originate in a study of CD8+ T cells in alopecia areata. The V and J ends lost 4 bases and 2 bases respectively, with 12 bases between them. The CDR3 length is 14 residues. The germline V gene encodes CDR1 SQVTM and CDR2 ANQGSEA. Sequencing templates came from extracted RNA that was reverse transcribed into cDNA. Sequenced by immunoSEQ multiplex PCR; TCRdb stores in-frame clones only, minus some. This sample yields roughly 64,000 clones, of which roughly two fifths are seen a single time; about 51% belongs to the top ten. The specimen sequenced was NKG2D-low CD8+ T cells sorted from blood. The chain links TRBV29-1 to TRBJ2-1; D perhaps matches TRBD2 (6 bases). This TCR came from a human donor with alopecia areata. The CDR3 loop reads CSVVEAGTYNEQFF. DNA of the CDR3: TGCAGCGTTGTTGAGGCGGGAACCTACAATGAGCAGTTCTTC.